The 13 T cell receptor beta chains listed next were all sequenced from one sample in a study of tumor-infiltrating lymphocytes in primary liver carcinoma. The source material, 20-30 mg of unsorted bulk tissue, was used to co-extract RNA and DNA. From approximately 550 ng of total RNA, TCR beta-specific cDNA was reverse-transcribed using a constant-region primer. ARM-PCR was slightly modified, and three nested multiplex PCR rounds with it gave rise to the TCR beta libraries. PCR rounds one and two used TRBV1-TRBV30 forward primers with a C-beta reverse primer for about 9 cycles each. TCRdb analysed the multiplex PCR reads with MiXCR anew, one entry per CDR3 protein. In the table there are 99,000 or so distinct CDR3 sequences, 80% to 85% of which are singletons. Sequencing was done on a sample of liver tumor tissue from sampling region 3. Subset defined: tumor region T3, left-lateral pole. The receptors here all came from a middle-aged man with primary liver carcinoma and hepatitis B virus infection.

Worth noting for this clonotype: The CDR3 does not close with the conserved phenylalanine or tryptophan, likely indicating a read error. The DNA is omitted, as the CDR3 cannot be located on it reliably, and the CDR3 follows TCRdb's listing. This chain connects TRBV11-2 to TRBJ2-1. The CDR3 is 13 residues long, ends included. CDR1 is SGHAT, CDR2 FQNNGV, per germline. CDR3 region: CASSSELYNEQSL.

This clonotype is classed as medium-sized. The gene calls are TRBV29-1 and TRBJ2-2; D assignment may be TRBD1 or TRBD2 (5 bases each). The CDR3 loop spans 12 amino acids. The V gene's germline CDR1 is SQVTM and CDR2 ANQGSEA. The V gene lost 6 bases and the J gene lost 7 bases, with 12 bases spanning the gap. Here the CDR3 DNA reads TGCAGCGTGCCTGAGGGGAGCGGGGAGCTGTTTTTT. Translated: CSVPEGSGELFF.

This chain uses TRBV29-1 with TRBJ2-7; D ambiguous. The CDR3 sequence is 13 residues long. Germline-derived CDR1 and CDR2 are SQVTM and ANQGSEA. CDR3 region: CRARVPLSYEQYF. In DNA, the CDR3 is TGCAGAGCGAGAGTCCCCCTCTCCTACGAGCAGTACTTC.

The chain combines TRBV4-2 with TRBJ2-5; the D gene is possibly TRBD1 (6 bases). Germline V gene lookup returns CDR1 LGHNA and CDR2 YNFKEQ. The length of the CDR3 is 16 residues. V gave up 5 bases and J gave up 3 bases, with 19 bases separating them. CDR3 sequence reads: CASSARGGTVKETQYF. The CDR3 nucleotides read TGTGCCAGCAGCGCTCGAGGGGGTACGGTAAAAGAGACCCAGTACTTC.

The rearrangement uses TRBV28 and TRBJ2-7; 7 nucleotides align to TRBD2. V gave up 11 bases and J gave up 4 bases; unmatched junction bases: 14. The CDR3 is 14 amino acids. The germline gives CDR1 MDHEN, CDR2 SYDVKM. CDR3: CAASKGAGKYEQYF. The CDR3 nucleotides read TGTGCCGCATCGAAGGGAGCGGGAAAGTACGAGCAGTACTTC.

This sequence joins TRBV4-2 and TRBJ2-3, with 7 bases that match TRBD2. This CDR3 is built from 18 residues. Germline CDR1 is LGHNA and CDR2 is YNFKEQ. Losses at the gene ends were 4 bases for V and 1 base for J; bases not matched to a gene: 14. The CDR3 loop is CASSPGLTGEVGTDTQYF. The CDR3 region has the DNA TGTGCCAGCAGCCCGGGACTAACGGGAGAAGTGGGCACAGATACGCAGTATTTT.

Turning to this clonotype: Mismatch with germline at one junction end may stem from a read error. V and J are TRBV4-2 and TRBJ2-1; possibly TRBD2 for D (5 bases). The CDR3 loop spans 15 amino acids. In germline, CDR1 is LGHNA, CDR2 YNFKEQ. The CDR3 nucleotides are TGCGCCAGTAGCCAAGATTTGACTACCGGCTGTGAGAAGTTCTTC. This encodes CASSQDLTTGCEKFF.

Remarks on this clonotype: One end of the junction fails to match germline, which may point to a read error. The chain links TRBV11-2 to TRBJ2-7, with D perhaps matching TRBD2 (7 bases). The CDR3 loop spans 12 amino acids. CDR1 is SGHAT, CDR2 FQNNGV, per germline. The DNA for the CDR3 is TGTGCCAGCAGTCCGGGGGGCTACGAGCAGTTTTTC. This sequence encodes CASSPGGYEQFF.

The chain recombines TRBV6-1 with TRBJ2-1; TRBD1 aligns across 8 bases. CDR1 MNHNS and CDR2 SASEGT come from the germline V gene. The CDR3 is 15 amino acids. V shed 7 bases, J shed 13 bases, and the junction held 18 bases outside the gene matches. The CDR3 sequence is CASNPQGAKGNEQFF. The CDR3 DNA follows: TGTGCCAGCAACCCCCAGGGGGCTAAAGGAAACGAACAGTTCTTC.

In regard to this clonotype: A read error may account for a junction end that differs from germline. This chain uses TRBV29-1 with TRBJ2-2; the D gene is possibly TRBD2 (6 bases). This CDR3 has 14 amino acids. Germline V gives CDR1 SQVTM, CDR2 ANQGSEA. The DNA for the CDR3 is TGCAGCGTTGCTCTGGGTGGGGATGCCGGGGGGCTGTTTTTT. Its protein product is CSVALGGDAGGLFF.

The V call is TRBV29-1, the J call TRBJ1-2; D unresolved. The CDR3 extends over 13 amino acids. CDR1 is SQVTM and CDR2 is ANQGSEA in the germline V gene. V was pared by 8 bases and J by 4 bases, with 17 bases between. CDR3 bases: TGCAGCTTCCAATCAGGAGGCGCCTATGGCTACACCTTC. Amino acid sequence: CSFQSGGAYGYTF.

Concerning this clonotype itself: This may come from a read error, since a much larger clone is one base off. This chain uses TRBV30 with TRBJ2-1, with D possibly matching TRBD1 (7 bases). The ends were cut back, 1 base at V and 6 bases at J, with 16 bases in the middle. Germline lookup yields CDR1 GTSNPN and CDR2 SVGIG (reference sequence). The CDR3 loop spans 15 amino acids. DNA of the CDR3: TGTGCCTGGAGTGGGAGGCAGGGGGGAAGCAATGAGCAGTTCTTC. It is translated as CAWSGRQGGSNEQFF.

As regards this clonotype: One end of the junction does not line up with germline, which may come from a read error. The chain links TRBV6-6 to TRBJ2-4; D is uncertain. The CDR3 is made up of 14 amino acids. Germline values: CDR1 MNHNY, CDR2 SVGAGI (reference sequence). The CDR3 DNA sequence: TGTGCCAGCAACCCCGGCCAAGCCAAAGACATTCAGTACTTC. Protein: CASNPGQAKDIQYF.